The T cell receptor (beta chain) described here comes from a study of identical twins. As regards this clonotype: Its antigen is not identified.

General study points: Beta clonotypes that were abundant in cord blood contained fewer insertions, a pattern absent from memory repertoires.

The authors used template switching to add a universal primer site and gave cDNA unique molecular identifiers. MiXCR, run by TCRdb on the 5' RACE reads, gives a single entry per CDR3 protein. The sample includes 700,000 or so distinct CDR3 sequences, 8% to 9% seen only once; the top ten take approximately 0.94%. The CDR3 is 15 amino acids. CDR1 and CDR2 from the germline V gene are WNHNN and SYGVQD (reference sequence). V was pared by 4 bases and J by 2 bases, with 13 bases between. These data are also associated with another study on yellow fever vaccine responses in identical twins.

Material for sequencing was PBMCs. The gene calls are TRBV10-1 and TRBJ2-3; TRBD2 might be the D (6 bases). This TCR was recovered from a woman younger than 30 in good health. The DNA for the CDR3 is TGCGCCAGCAGTGCCCGGGACTCGCTCACAGATACGCAGTATTTT. This gives the protein CASSARDSLTDTQYF.